One sample yielded the 32 T cell receptor beta chains listed below, sequenced in a study of blood T cells in healthy people across ages. The use of a sample-barcoded 5' primer and a J-beta primer mix characterized a second PCR of about 7 to 12 cycles. TCRdb independently ran MiXCR on the 5' RACE reads; one entry per CDR3 protein. The data show over 1,500,000 distinct CDR3 sequences, less than 50% seen once. Input material: blood. These receptors came from a woman aged 35 to 49 in good health.

This clonotype was observed a few times. V is TRBV24-1 and J is TRBJ2-5; TRBD1 might be the D (6 bases). Trimming cost V 7 bases and J 2 bases, with 10 bases left between them. CDR1 is KGHDR, CDR2 SFDVKD, per germline. This CDR3 has 13 residues. As DNA, the CDR3 is TGTGCCACCAGCGGGACAACGCAAGAGACCCAGTACTTC. Its translation: CATSGTTQETQYF.

For the CDR3, the DNA is TGTGCCAGCAGTTCGGCCCCCTATAATTCACCCCTCCACTTT. This codes for CASSSAPYNSPLHF. This chain uses TRBV5-5 with TRBJ1-6; D ambiguous. V lost 5 bases, J lost 2 bases, and 8 bases lay in between. This CDR3 is built from 14 residues. Germline lookup yields CDR1 SGHKS and CDR2 YYEKEE (reference sequence). The entire variable domain, with the rest obtained from reference TRBV5-5 and TRBJ1-6, is as follows: DAGVTQSPTHLIKTRGQQVTLRCSPISGHKSVSWYQQVLGQGPQFIFQYYEKEERGRGNFPDRFSARQFPNYSSELNVNALLLGDSALYLCASSSAPYNSPLHFGNGTRLTVT.

A single count supports this clonotype. The chain employs TRBV7-9 and TRBJ2-3, with 14 positions matching TRBD2. The length of the CDR3 is 18 residues. Germline V gives CDR1 SEHNR, CDR2 FQNEAQ (reference sequence). Unmatched junction bases numbered 11, after V lost 5 bases and J lost 4 bases. CDR3 loop: CASSHRLAGGQLADTQYF. The CDR3 DNA follows: TGTGCCAGCAGCCACCGACTAGCGGGGGGGCAATTGGCAGATACGCAGTATTTT.

The V and J genes are TRBV7-9 and TRBJ2-4, with D perhaps matching TRBD2 (5 bases). The DNA matches TRBJ2-7 better at its end, which makes the J call doubtful. This CDR3 is built from 14 residues. Germline V gene lookup returns CDR1 SEHNR and CDR2 FQNEAQ (reference sequence). Written as DNA, the CDR3 is TGTGCCAGCAGCGCCCCTAGGAGGACCTACGAGCAGTACTTC. This encodes CASSAPRRTYEQYF.

This chain uses TRBV4-1 with TRBJ2-3, with 8 positions matching TRBD1. Germline V gene data show CDR1 as MGHRA and CDR2 as YSYEKL. The trim removed 1 base at V and 2 bases at J, leaving 8 bases unmatched. The CDR3 length is 17 residues. DNA for the CDR3: TGCGCCAGCAGCCAAGTCAGGGGGCGCAAACTCACAGATACGCAGTATTTT. Protein: CASSQVRGRKLTDTQYF.

This clonotype was seen more than once but under ten times. This chain uses TRBV20-1 with TRBJ2-7; D remains unclear. The germline V gene has CDR1 DFQATT and CDR2 SNEGSKA (reference sequence). The CDR3 is 13 amino acids. With 3 bases removed from V and 2 bases from J, the gap between germline ends came to 11 bases. This CDR3 reads CSASRPGPYEQYF. CDR3 bases: TGCAGTGCTAGTAGGCCCGGACCCTACGAGCAGTACTTC.

This clonotype was seen more than once but under ten times. The V and J genes are TRBV5-1 and TRBJ2-5, with D unresolved. V lost 2 bases to trimming and J lost 5 bases, with 13 bases between them. This CDR3 has 14 amino acids. Germline V gene sequence: CDR1 SGHRS, CDR2 YFSETQ. CDR3 sequence reads: CASSLGRARETQYF. CDR3 bases: TGCGCCAGCAGCTTAGGACGGGCCAGGGAGACCCAGTACTTC.

The rearrangement links TRBV7-2 to TRBJ2-1; 15 bases are shared with TRBD2. The CDR3 extends over 18 amino acids. V was pared by 6 bases and J by 4 bases, with 10 bases of the junction left unmatched. CDR1 and CDR2 from the germline V gene are SGHTA and FQGNSA. The chain's CDR3 is CASRGLAGGVPQYNEQFF. CDR3 in DNA: TGTGCCAGCAGGGGACTAGCGGGGGGCGTCCCCCAGTACAATGAGCAGTTCTTC.

The CDR3 loop reads CATSGRDKETQYF. CDR3 coding DNA: TGTGCCACCAGCGGCAGGGATAAAGAGACCCAGTACTTC. The chain combines TRBV24-1 with TRBJ2-5; TRBD1 is a possible D gene (5 bases). The CDR3 spans 13 residues. The V and J ends lost 7 bases and 3 bases respectively, with 11 bases between them. Germline values: CDR1 KGHDR, CDR2 SFDVKD.

In its sample, this clonotype was seen a few times. This rearrangement joins TRBV6-6 to TRBJ2-1; the D gene is possibly TRBD1 (7 bases). Germline lookup yields CDR1 MNHNY and CDR2 SVGAGI (reference sequence). V lost 4 bases to trimming and J lost 2 bases, with 15 bases between them. The CDR3 sequence is 16 residues long. The CDR3 protein is CASSSSRDSPYNEQFF. The CDR3 DNA reads TGTGCCAGCAGTTCCTCGCGGGACAGCCCCTACAATGAGCAGTTCTTC.

J is TRBJ2-7 and V is TRBV5-1; D is possibly TRBD2 (5 bases). CDR1 is SGHRS, CDR2 YFSETQ, per germline. This CDR3 contains 14 residues. V shed 4 bases and J shed 6 bases, with 17 bases lying between them. Here the CDR3 DNA reads TGCGCCAGCAGCGTACCTACTAGTTCTGGCGAGCAGTACTTC. This translates into CASSVPTSSGEQYF.

V and J are TRBV6-6 and TRBJ1-5; TRBD1 matches 7 bases. The CDR3 runs 12 residues. Losses at the gene ends were 8 bases for V and 4 bases for J; bases not matched to a gene: 2. Germline V CDR1 and CDR2: MNHNY, SVGAGI (reference sequence). The CDR3 DNA is TGTGCCAGCCAGGGGGTTAATCAGCCCCAGCATTTT. Translating gives CASQGVNQPQHF.

The chain uses TRBV28 and TRBJ1-2; D unclear. Germline-derived CDR1 and CDR2 are MDHEN and SYDVKM. V was trimmed by 4 bases and J by 8 bases, leaving 11 bases between them. The CDR3 spans 12 residues. CDR3 nucleotides: TGTGCCAGCAGTTCTGGGCAGAAGGGCTACACCTTC. Its translation: CASSSGQKGYTF.

The V call is TRBV20-1, the J call TRBJ2-1, with D possibly TRBD2 on 6 matching bases. V lost 6 bases and J lost 0, with 12 bases in between. Germline V gene data show CDR1 as DFQATT and CDR2 as SNEGSKA (reference sequence). CDR3 length: 14 amino acids. The CDR3 DNA is TGCAGTGCAAAGCGGGTGAGCTCCTACAATGAGCAGTTCTTC. It specifies CSAKRVSSYNEQFF.

The rearrangement links TRBV6-5 to TRBJ1-5, with TRBD1 identical over 7 bases. Germline CDR1 and CDR2: MNHEY and SVGAGI. With 6 bases clipped from V and 4 bases from J, the junction kept 6 bases outside the gene matches. The CDR3 has 14 residues. The CDR3 nucleotides read TGTGCCAGCAGGGGATGGGACAGTAATCAGCCCCAGCATTTT. Its protein product is CASRGWDSNQPQHF.

The V call is TRBV9, the J call TRBJ1-2; 9 nucleotides agree with TRBD1. J was trimmed by 4 bases and V by 2 bases; bases with no gene match: 9. CDR3 size: 16 residues. Germline V gives CDR1 SGDLS, CDR2 YYNGEE. The CDR3: CASSVRSGQGTYGYTF. The CDR3 region has the DNA TGTGCCAGCAGCGTGCGCTCAGGACAGGGGACCTATGGCTACACCTTC.

The rearrangement joins TRBV6-1 to TRBJ1-2, with D unclear. This CDR3 contains 15 residues. The germline V gene encodes CDR1 MNHNS and CDR2 SASEGT. With 1 base removed from V and 8 bases from J, the gap between germline ends came to 17 bases. In nucleotides, the CDR3 is TGTGCCAGCAGTGAAGGCGGTAACCCGGCCTGGGGCTACACCTTC. Its protein product is CASSEGGNPAWGYTF.

The DNA of the CDR3 is TGCGCCAGCAGCCAAGAGGCTGCTGTGTCTAGCACAGATACGCAGTATTTT. This translates into CASSQEAAVSSTDTQYF. The chain recombines TRBV4-3 with TRBJ2-3; D not resolved. Deletions cut 0 bases from V and 0 bases from J, with 13 bases between. Germline loops: CDR1 LGHNA, CDR2 YSLEER. This CDR3 region has 17 residues.

The V call is TRBV6-2 or TRBV6-3, the J call TRBJ2-1; 16 bases line up with TRBD2. Germline CDR1 and CDR2: MNHEY and SVGEGT. The length of the CDR3 is 20 residues. V lost 5 bases and J lost 0; bases outside the gene matches: 10. The CDR3 sequence: CASSKAPGLAGGNSYNEQFF. The DNA of the CDR3 is TGTGCCAGCAGTAAAGCCCCGGGACTAGCGGGGGGGAACTCCTACAATGAGCAGTTCTTC.

V usage is TRBV5-1 and J usage is TRBJ2-3, with 7 bases that match TRBD2. Per germline, CDR1 SGHRS and CDR2 YFSETQ. V shed 4 bases and J 0 bases; nucleotides not matched to a gene: 11. The CDR3 is 17 residues long. The CDR3 sequence is CASSERPGGYSTDTQYF. Written as DNA, the CDR3 is TGCGCCAGCAGCGAGCGGCCGGGGGGTTATAGCACAGATACGCAGTATTTT. Using reference TRBV5-1 and TRBJ2-3 for the parts outside the CDR3, the full variable domain is KAGVTQTPRYLIKTRGQQVTLSCSPISGHRSVSWYQQTPGQGLQFLFEYFSETQRNKGNFPGRFSGRQFSNSRSEMNVSTLELGDSALYLCASSERPGGYSTDTQYFGPGTRLTVL.

The rearrangement joins TRBV27 to TRBJ1-5; TRBD1 is a possible D gene (5 bases). The CDR3 covers 15 residues. The ends were cut back, 4 bases at V and 1 base at J, with 11 bases in the middle. The germline V gene has CDR1 MNHEY and CDR2 SMNVEV (reference sequence). The CDR3 loop reads CASSSGTASNQPQHF. The CDR3 nucleotides read TGTGCCAGCAGTTCCGGGACGGCGAGCAATCAGCCCCAGCATTTT.

Regarding this clonotype: The junction shows a germline mismatch at one end, possibly a read error. The genes are TRBV5-1 and TRBJ2-3; 8 nucleotides line up with TRBD1. This CDR3 is built from 16 residues. Germline V lookup: CDR1 SGHRS, CDR2 YFSETQ. The CDR3 nucleotides read TGCGGCAGCAGCTTGACAGGGGACCTAAGCACAGATACGCAGTATTTT. It translates to CGSSLTGDLSTDTQYF.

The CDR3 DNA reads TGCAGTGCTGTGGCGGGACGCCACTTTACAGATACGCAGTATTTT. Its translation is CSAVAGRHFTDTQYF. The J gene is TRBJ2-3, the V gene TRBV20-1, with D perhaps TRBD2 (6 bases). Germline V CDR1 and CDR2: DFQATT, SNEGSKA (reference sequence). This CDR3 spans 15 amino acids. Trimming took 5 bases from V and 3 from J, leaving 18 bases between them.

The chain recombines TRBV6-1 with TRBJ2-4; D not resolved. Germline values: CDR1 MNHNS, CDR2 SASEGT. The V end was cut by 8 bases, the J end by 1 base, with 12 bases between. The CDR3 sequence is 14 residues long. CDR3 sequence reads: CASALVVAKNIQYF. The CDR3 region has the DNA TGTGCCAGCGCCCTAGTGGTTGCCAAAAACATTCAGTACTTC.

At least ten counts were recorded for this clonotype. The V gene is TRBV4-2, the J gene TRBJ2-5; 9 positions match TRBD1. Germline CDR1 and CDR2: LGHNA and YNFKEQ. The ends lost 3 bases at V and 1 base at J; junction bases unmatched: 3. The CDR3 runs to 15 residues. The CDR3: CASSQGQGSQETQYF. DNA of the CDR3: TGTGCCAGCAGCCAGGGACAGGGAAGCCAAGAGACCCAGTACTTC.

V usage is TRBV27 and J usage is TRBJ1-2, with 7 positions matching TRBD1. CDR1 and CDR2 from the germline V gene are MNHEY and SMNVEV (reference sequence). V gave up 0 bases and J gave up 3 bases; unmatched junction bases: 4. The CDR3 spans 15 residues. The CDR3 protein is CASSLSGGGYYGYTF. The CDR3, as DNA: TGTGCCAGCAGTTTATCCGGAGGGGGCTACTATGGCTACACCTTC.

This clonotype showed up just a few times. The rearrangement uses TRBV7-3 and TRBJ2-1, with 7 bases matching TRBD2. V shed 1 base and J 9 bases; nucleotides not matched to a gene: 3. This CDR3 is 13 amino acids long. Per the germline V gene, CDR1 is SGHTA and CDR2 is FQGTGA. CDR3 DNA sequence: TGTGCCAGCAGCTTAAAGAGGGAGGGTGAGCAGTTCTTC. This codes for CASSLKREGEQFF. The variable domain in full, completed from reference TRBV7-3 and TRBJ2-1, reads GAGVSQTPSNKVTEKGKYVELRCDPISGHTALYWYRQSLGQGPEFLIYFQGTGAADDSGLPNDRFFAVRPEGSVSTLKIQRTERGDSAVYLCASSLKREGEQFFGPGTRLTVL.

The genes are TRBV6-5 and TRBJ2-4, with 8 bases fitting TRBD1. This CDR3 is 13 amino acids long. The junction had 6 bases not matched to a gene; V was cut back by 5 bases and J by 9 bases. CDR1 and CDR2 (germline): MNHEY, SVGAGI. As DNA, the CDR3 is TGTGCCAGCAGTCCCCGGACAGGGTTCATTCAGTACTTC. Encoded protein: CASSPRTGFIQYF.

The chain joins TRBV7-6 to TRBJ2-1; TRBD2 agrees at 12 bases. The CDR3 runs to 14 residues. The V gene's germline CDR1 is SGHVS and CDR2 FNYEAQ. Losses at the gene ends were 5 bases for V and 15 bases for J; bases not matched to a gene: 11. CDR3 region: CASSPLAGGVRSFF. The CDR3 nucleotides are TGTGCCAGCAGCCCACTAGCGGGAGGCGTGAGGTCGTTCTTC.

This rearrangement joins TRBV28 to TRBJ2-7; 8 positions agree with TRBD1. The CDR3 loop spans 16 amino acids. Germline trimming cut 4 bases from V and 5 bases from J; bases unmatched to any gene: 13. Germline CDR1 reads MDHEN; CDR2 reads SYDVKM. In DNA, the CDR3 is TGTGCCAGCAGTTCCTACCTCGGCAGGGGGCAGGACGAGCAGTACTTC. This encodes CASSSYLGRGQDEQYF.

The rearrangement uses TRBV7-9 and TRBJ2-3; D gene uncertain. V was pared by 5 bases and J by 4 bases, with 13 bases between. Germline V gene data show CDR1 as SEHNR and CDR2 as FQNEAQ (reference sequence). The CDR3 covers 14 residues. The DNA of the CDR3 is TGTGCCAGCAGCCACACATCAACCCCAGATACGCAGTATTTT. It encodes CASSHTSTPDTQYF.

V and J are TRBV4-1 and TRBJ2-5; 8 nucleotides align to TRBD2. The CDR3 has 18 residues. With 0 bases clipped from V and 1 base from J, the junction kept 10 bases outside the gene matches. Germline V gene data show CDR1 as MGHRA and CDR2 as YSYEKL. For the CDR3, the DNA is TGCGCCAGCAGCCAAGATAGACGGCTAGCGGGTTTCCAAGAGACCCAGTACTTC. As protein: CASSQDRRLAGFQETQYF.